These 22 T cell receptor beta chains were sequenced from one sample in a study of blood T cell repertoires in COVID-19. Generated by immunoSEQ multiplex PCR, the TCRdb table keeps only in-frame clones and is missing some. This repertoire shows 100,000 to 150,000 clones, around 70% found once; its top ten account for approximately 6%. Input material: peripheral blood. These receptors originate from a man older than 75 with COVID-19, enrolled during active disease.

This sequence joins TRBV28 and TRBJ1-4; the D gene is possibly TRBD1 (5 bases). CDR3 length equals 15 residues. Germline loops: CDR1 MDHEN, CDR2 SYDVKM. V lost 1 base and J lost 7, with 13 bases in between. The CDR3 coding sequence is TGTGCCAGCAGTTTATTAGGGGAGGTGGGTGAAAAACTGTTTTTT. This translates into CASSLLGEVGEKLFF.

This chain connects TRBV5-4 to TRBJ2-1; the D gene is possibly TRBD2 (6 bases). The germline V gene has CDR1 SGHNT and CDR2 YYREEE (reference sequence). The V end lost 0 bases, the J end lost 4 bases, and 14 bases lay between the germline ends. The CDR3 sequence is 16 residues long. The CDR3 DNA follows: TGTGCCAGCAGCTTGGGCGGGAACAAGGGGTACAATGAGCAGTTCTTC. Amino acid sequence: CASSLGGNKGYNEQFF.

Only one count was recorded for this clone. The J gene is TRBJ2-7, the V gene TRBV7-2; 9 nucleotides line up with TRBD2. Germline values: CDR1 SGHTA, CDR2 FQGNSA. The CDR3 spans 15 residues. J lost 2 bases, V lost 1 base, and 3 bases had no gene match. CDR3 amino acids: CASSLGASGAYEQYF. In DNA, the CDR3 is TGTGCCAGCAGCTTAGGGGCTAGCGGGGCCTACGAGCAGTACTTC.

This clone was detected a few times. V and J are TRBV18 and TRBJ2-2, with D possibly being TRBD1 (7 bases). This CDR3 spans 15 amino acids. V lost 0 bases to trimming and J lost 7 bases, with 12 bases between them. Germline loops: CDR1 KGHSH, CDR2 LQKENI. The CDR3 DNA is TGTGCCAGCTCACCACCGGGACAGCGGGTCGGGGAGCTGTTTTTT. Its protein is CASSPPGQRVGELFF.

This rearrangement joins TRBV7-9 to TRBJ1-4, with D unresolved. V dropped 3 bases and J dropped 5 bases, with 19 bases sitting between them. This CDR3 spans 17 amino acids. From germline, CDR1 is SEHNR and CDR2 FQNEAQ (reference sequence). The CDR3 protein is CASSFISGFQENEKLFF. As DNA, the CDR3 is TGTGCCAGCAGCTTCATTTCGGGATTTCAAGAGAATGAAAAACTGTTTTTT.

The chain recombines TRBV7-2 with TRBJ1-5; D is unclear. V was cut by 1 base and J by 11 bases, with 18 bases left in between. The germline V gene encodes CDR1 SGHTA and CDR2 FQGNSA. The CDR3 consists of 15 residues. In DNA form, the CDR3 reads TGTGCCAGCAGCTTAGATGTAACCCCTTCAAGAGCCCAGCATTTT. Translation: CASSLDVTPSRAQHF.

The rearrangement joins TRBV18 to TRBJ2-6; D not resolved. Germline V gene sequence: CDR1 KGHSH, CDR2 LQKENI. This CDR3 is built from 16 residues. Trimming shortened V by 2 bases and J by 0 bases, and 8 bases separated the two germline ends. Here the CDR3 reads CASSPAVHSGANVLTF. CDR3 DNA sequence: TGTGCCAGCTCACCAGCGGTACACTCTGGGGCCAACGTCCTGACTTTC.

This clone was seen a handful of times. This chain uses TRBV29-1 with TRBJ2-1, with D tentatively TRBD2 (6 bases). The length of the CDR3 is 14 residues. Per germline, CDR1 SQVTM and CDR2 ANQGSEA. The V and J ends lost 5 bases and 3 bases respectively, with 14 bases between them. The CDR3, as DNA: TGCAGCGTTCCGGGACTGAACTACTACAATGAGCAGTTCTTC. It codes for CSVPGLNYYNEQFF.

The chain carries TRBV27 and TRBJ2-7; 13 nucleotides line up with TRBD2. Germline CDR1 and CDR2: MNHEY and SMNVEV (reference sequence). This CDR3 is 17 amino acids long. Germline trimming cut 3 bases from V and 3 bases from J; bases unmatched to any gene: 8. The CDR3, as DNA: TGTGCCAGCAGTTTCGCCCGAACTAGCGGGAGGGACTACGAGCAGTACTTC. Translation: CASSFARTSGRDYEQYF.

The chain employs TRBV2 and TRBJ2-5; D unresolved. Trimming pared 5 bases from V and 1 base from J, leaving 8 bases between. Germline assignment: CDR1 SNHLY and CDR2 FYNNEI. The CDR3 length is 13 residues. The CDR3 DNA is TGTGCCAGCAGTCCCCTAGGCCAAGAGACCCAGTACTTC. Translating it yields CASSPLGQETQYF.

This sequence joins TRBV3-1 (or the pseudogene TRBV3-2) and TRBJ2-5; possibly TRBD2 for D (5 bases). The CDR3 has 18 amino acids. The V gene's germline CDR1 is LGHDT and CDR2 YNNKEL (reference sequence). The V gene lost 10 bases and the J gene lost 3 bases, with 30 bases spanning the gap. The CDR3 DNA follows: TGTGCCACTTCGCGGGTGTACAGAGACCCACGCCCGGAAGAGACCCAGTACTTC. Residues: CATSRVYRDPRPEETQYF.

The V gene is TRBV2, the J gene TRBJ2-2; tentative D call: TRBD2 (6 bases). The CDR3 loop spans 17 amino acids. Trimming left V 5 bases short and J 5 bases short, with 21 bases between. Germline CDR1 is SNHLY and CDR2 is FYNNEI. CDR3 residues: CASSMLWRGVGTGELFF. As DNA, the CDR3 is TGTGCCAGCAGTATGTTATGGAGGGGAGTAGGTACCGGGGAGCTGTTTTTT.

DNA for the CDR3: TGTGCCAGCAGCTTCAAAACCGGGGAGCTGTTTTTT. Translated, it gives CASSFKTGELFF. The chain recombines TRBV13 with TRBJ2-2; no clear D gene. V was trimmed by 3 bases and J by 5 bases, leaving 4 bases between them. The CDR3 is 12 amino acids. Germline values: CDR1 PRHDT, CDR2 FYEKMQ (reference sequence). Based on the CDR3 plus reference TRBV13 and TRBJ2-2, the full variable domain is AAGVIQSPRHLIKEKRETATLKCYPIPRHDTVYWYQQGPGQDPQFLISFYEKMQSDKGSIPDRFSAQQFSDYHSELNMSSLELGDSALYFCASSFKTGELFFGEGSRLTVL.

This clone has only one observation. The genes are TRBV24-1 and TRBJ1-2; tentative D call: TRBD1 (5 bases). The germline V gene has CDR1 KGHDR and CDR2 SFDVKD. Deletions cut 4 bases from V and 4 bases from J, with 15 bases between. This CDR3 has 15 residues. The CDR3 DNA is TGTGCCACCAGTGACCGGAGGGGTTCCGGCTATGGCTACACCTTC. Translating gives CATSDRRGSGYGYTF.

The V call is TRBV7-9, the J call TRBJ2-5; D not resolved. This CDR3 has 13 amino acids. In germline, CDR1 is SEHNR, CDR2 FQNEAQ (reference sequence). The germline V and J ends were trimmed by 2 bases and 2 bases, with 6 bases remaining between them. This CDR3 is CASSLNRQETQYF. The CDR3 nucleotides read TGTGCCAGCAGCTTAAACAGACAAGAGACCCAGTACTTC.

The chain's CDR3 is CAISPGQGAYNSPLHF. The CDR3 nucleotides are TGTGCCATCAGTCCGGGACAGGGGGCCTATAATTCACCCCTCCACTTT. J is TRBJ1-6 and V is TRBV10-3; the match to TRBD1 covers 11 bases. Germline trimming cut 5 bases from V and 2 bases from J; bases unmatched to any gene: 2. Germline V gene lookup returns CDR1 ENHRY and CDR2 SYGVKD. The CDR3 consists of 16 residues.

CDR3 sequence: CASSEKAGGPNTGELFF. CDR3 DNA: TGCGCCAGCAGTGAAAAAGCGGGAGGACCGAACACCGGGGAGCTGTTTTTT. The chain recombines TRBV10-1 with TRBJ2-2, with 9 bases aligning to TRBD2. The CDR3 totals 17 residues. After removal of 3 bases from V and 0 bases from J, the junction contained 5 bases not matched to a gene. Germline V gives CDR1 WNHNN, CDR2 SYGVQD (reference sequence).

This chain joins TRBV24-1 and TRBJ2-7; possibly TRBD1 for D (6 bases). Germline V lookup: CDR1 KGHDR, CDR2 SFDVKD. This CDR3 has 13 residues. V shed 12 bases and J shed 0 bases, with 14 bases lying between them. The CDR3 loop reads CAVQGFDSYEQYF. CDR3 nucleotides: TGTGCCGTCCAGGGGTTCGACTCCTACGAGCAGTACTTC.

In its sample, this clone was seen a few times. The V gene is TRBV12-2, the J gene TRBJ2-2; the D segment call TRBD2 is taken from the table without a DNA check. TRBV12-2 is a recognized pseudogene. The CDR3 extends over 16 amino acids. CDR3 in DNA: TGTGCAAGTCGCTTAGCGGTTAGCGGAAACACCGGGGAGCTGTTTTTT. Translated, it gives CASRLAVSGNTGELFF.

The V gene is TRBV15, the J gene TRBJ1-1; 8 bases agree with TRBD1. Trimming took 3 bases from V and 3 from J; bases not matched to a gene: 15. The length of the CDR3 is 18 residues. Germline CDR1 is LNHNV and CDR2 is YYDKDF (reference sequence). The CDR3 DNA sequence: TGTGCCACCAGCAGGATTACCGCAGGGGGCGCCCCGGACACTGAAGCTTTCTTT. Protein product: CATSRITAGGAPDTEAFF.

The chain has TRBV9 and TRBJ2-1, with TRBD2 matching over 11 bases. J was trimmed by 0 bases and V by 4 bases; bases with no gene match: 15. The CDR3 loop spans 20 amino acids. Germline CDR1 is SGDLS and CDR2 is YYNGEE. CDR3 sequence: CASSPTASGRFSSSYNEQFF. The CDR3 bases are TGTGCCAGCAGCCCCACGGCTAGCGGGAGGTTCTCCAGCTCCTACAATGAGCAGTTCTTC. The full variable domain, rest sourced from reference TRBV9 and TRBJ2-1, is DSGVTQTPKHLITATGQRVTLRCSPRSGDLSVYWYQQSLDQGLQFLIQYYNGEERAKGNILERFSAQQFPDLHSELNLSSLELGDSALYFCASSPTASGRFSSSYNEQFFGPGTRLTVL.

V usage is TRBV11-3 and J usage is TRBJ2-1, with TRBD2 identical over 9 bases. Germline V CDR1 and CDR2: SGHNT, YENEEA. There are 15 residues in the CDR3. V shed 2 bases, J shed 7 bases, and the junction held 6 bases outside the gene matches. Written as DNA, the CDR3 is TGTGCCAGCAGCTTAACCGGGACTAGCAGGAATGAGCAGTTCTTC. Protein product: CASSLTGTSRNEQFF.